Below, one T cell receptor beta chain is given with its context. The sample comes from a study of blood T cell repertoires in COVID-19. Study at large: The origin of the acute and convalescent COVID-19 samples was the United States, Italy and Spain. In each case, the material was cDNA or gDNA derived from T cells, B-cell-depleted T cells, or PBMCs.

The trim removed 4 bases at V and 6 bases at J, leaving 8 bases unmatched. This CDR3 spans 16 amino acids. Germline loops: CDR1 SGHNT, CDR2 YYREEE (reference sequence). Original processing methods: The authors estimated nucleated cell counts from reference gene primer amplification. Measured with immunoSEQ multiplex PCR; TCRdb has only the in-frame clones, and not every one. That table gives V, J and clone size, and the DNA gave D and trimming. The repertoire includes approximately 250,000 clones, 75% to 90% of them detected once, and roughly 8.6% sits in the top ten. This clonotype was sampled from a human donor in a cohort sampled during active COVID-19. Sequencing was carried out using peripheral blood. V and J are TRBV5-4 and TRBJ2-2, with 11 positions matching TRBD1. The DNA for the CDR3 is TGTGCCAGCAGCCCCCCGGGGACAGGGGGGGCCGGGGAGCTGTTTTTT. Protein sequence: CASSPPGTGGAGELFF. Variable domain in full (rest from reference TRBV5-4 and TRBJ2-2): ETGVTQSPTHLIKTRGQQVTLRCSSQSGHNTVSWYQQALGQGPQFIFQYYREEENGRGNFPPRFSGLQFPNYSSELNVNALELDDSALYLCASSPPGTGGAGELFFGEGSRLTVL.